This TCR beta chain was recorded in a study of T cells in Graves' hyperthyroidism and ophthalmopathy. Study as a whole: It was at initial diagnosis, before any treatment, that peripheral blood was collected.

Study-wide findings and caveats: Peripheral blood also featured most of the thyroid clonotypes expanded above 0.001. Separating ophthalmopathy from stable hyperthyroidism was achieved by a 13 V-J model.

Germline assignment: CDR1 GTSNPN and CDR2 SVGIG (reference sequence). V gave up 5 bases and J gave up 9 bases, with 11 bases separating them. The CDR3 runs 11 residues. This clonotype was seen at least ten times. The antigen is undetermined. Patients aged 18 to 65 had newly diagnosed hyperthyroidism of under 2 months' duration. TCR beta CDR3 region amplification was performed from RNA transcripts. A set of HTBI primers served as the primers for a first-round RT-PCR of the TCR CDR3. In TCRdb, the multiplex PCR reads were re-called with MiXCR into one record per CDR3 protein. Found here are approximately 560,000 distinct CDR3 sequences, about 15% of them singletons; the top ten hold about 7%.

This TCR was sampled from a woman aged 30 to 39 with Graves' hyperthyroidism. The sequenced material came from blood. The chain links TRBV30 to TRBJ2-1; D gene uncertain. CDR3 sequence: CAWAYQLEQFF. The CDR3 bases are TGTGCCTGGGCCTATCAACTTGAGCAGTTCTTC.